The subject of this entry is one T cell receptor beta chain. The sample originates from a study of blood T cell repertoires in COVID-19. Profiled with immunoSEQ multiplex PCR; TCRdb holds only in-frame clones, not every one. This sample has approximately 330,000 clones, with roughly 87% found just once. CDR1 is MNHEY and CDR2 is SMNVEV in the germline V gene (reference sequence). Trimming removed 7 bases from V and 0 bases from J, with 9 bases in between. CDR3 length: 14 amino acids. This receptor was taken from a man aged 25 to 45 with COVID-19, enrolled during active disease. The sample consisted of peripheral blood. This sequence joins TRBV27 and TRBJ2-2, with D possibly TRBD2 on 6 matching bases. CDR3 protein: CASKWTTNTGELFF. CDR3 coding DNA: TGTGCCAGCAAGTGGACTACGAACACCGGGGAGCTGTTTTTT.